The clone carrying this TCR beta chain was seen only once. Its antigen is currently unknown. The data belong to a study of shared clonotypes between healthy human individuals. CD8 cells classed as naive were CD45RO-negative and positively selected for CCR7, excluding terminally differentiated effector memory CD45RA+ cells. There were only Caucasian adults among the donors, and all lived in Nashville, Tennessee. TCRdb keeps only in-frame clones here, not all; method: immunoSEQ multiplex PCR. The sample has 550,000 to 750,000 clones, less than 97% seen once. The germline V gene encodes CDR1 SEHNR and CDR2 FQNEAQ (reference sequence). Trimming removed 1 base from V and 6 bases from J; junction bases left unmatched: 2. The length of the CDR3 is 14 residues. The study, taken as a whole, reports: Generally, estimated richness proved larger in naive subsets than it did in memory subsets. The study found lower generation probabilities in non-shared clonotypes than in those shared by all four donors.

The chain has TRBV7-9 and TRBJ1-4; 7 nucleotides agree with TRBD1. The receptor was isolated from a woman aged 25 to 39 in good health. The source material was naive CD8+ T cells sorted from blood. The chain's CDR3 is CASSLVTGDEKLFF. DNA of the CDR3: TGTGCCAGCAGCTTAGTTACAGGGGATGAAAAACTGTTTTTT.